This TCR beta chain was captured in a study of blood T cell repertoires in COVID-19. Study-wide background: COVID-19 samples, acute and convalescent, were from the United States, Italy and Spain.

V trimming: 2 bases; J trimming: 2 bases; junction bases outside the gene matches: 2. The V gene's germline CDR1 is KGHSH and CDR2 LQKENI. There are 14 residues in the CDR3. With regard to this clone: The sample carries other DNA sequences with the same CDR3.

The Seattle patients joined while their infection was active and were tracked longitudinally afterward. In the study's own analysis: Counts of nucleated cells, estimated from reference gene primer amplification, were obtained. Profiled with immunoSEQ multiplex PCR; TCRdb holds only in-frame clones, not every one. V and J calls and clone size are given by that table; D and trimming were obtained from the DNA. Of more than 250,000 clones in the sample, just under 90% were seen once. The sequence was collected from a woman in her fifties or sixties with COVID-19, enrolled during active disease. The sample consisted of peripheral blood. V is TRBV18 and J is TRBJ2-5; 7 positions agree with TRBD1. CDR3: CASSPRGQQETQYF. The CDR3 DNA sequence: TGTGCCAGCTCACCAAGGGGACAGCAAGAGACCCAGTACTTC.